This entry features one T cell receptor beta chain sequence. This clonotype came up a few times. There is no known antigen for this receptor. Base qualities were left out, and no much larger clone turns up one base away. This sample is part of a study of Graves' ophthalmopathy and Graves' hyperthyroidism (dated by TCRdb to between 2017 and 2018). In the study overall: Peripheral blood samples were taken at the time of initial diagnosis, before any treatment was given. To explore V-J signatures distinguishing ophthalmopathy from hyperthyroidism, a discovery set of around 100 patients (fewer than 45 ophthalmopathy, roughly 56 stable hyperthyroidism) was enrolled. In total, 135 blood samples were TCR-sequenced: 40 to 45 ophthalmopathy, 75 hyperthyroidism and some 17 hyperthyroidism-to-ophthalmopathy patients. An independent validation cohort comprised around 20 hyperthyroidism patients and 15 to 17 patients who later progressed from hyperthyroidism to ophthalmopathy. T-cell repertoires of thyroid tissue and blood were compared in 5 or 6 hyperthyroidism patients. To tell Graves' ophthalmopathy apart from Graves' hyperthyroidism, and to predict which patients would progress to ophthalmopathy, the study relied on TCR beta repertoire signatures. Once sampling was done, hyperthyroidism patients were given methimazole at a starting dose of 30 mg daily, while ophthalmopathy patients were given high-dose intravenous methylprednisolone.

Ophthalmopathy patients had moderately to severely active disease, Clinical Activity Score of at least 3, NOSPECS grade of at least 4, and disease duration under 3 months. Patients were excluded if they had other autoimmune diseases, uncontrolled infections, pregnancy or lactation. Diagnosis relied on clinical symptoms, serum thyroxine, TRAb, thyroid ultrasound and orbital computed tomography. Ficoll-Paque density gradient centrifugation was used to isolate PBMCs from about 10 ml of fresh peripheral blood. Trizol reagent was used to extract the total RNA, and its quality was then checked on an Agilent 2100 Bioanalyzer. The study at large found these results: In validation, the model predicted ophthalmopathy progression with 55% to 71% sensitivity and roughly 78% specificity; roughly 11 predicted patients were CT-confirmed with GO in a median of approximately six months. No statistical method was used to set the sample size in advance, and the investigators knew which group each participant was assigned to. Most expanded thyroid clonotypes with a frequency above 0.001 also appeared in blood, which suggests that blood repertoires may reflect the immune response in the thyroid. In cross-validation, the 13-signature model distinguished ophthalmopathy from stable hyperthyroidism with 87.88% sensitivity and about 81% specificity, while in the test set the corresponding values were roughly 80% and 75%.

For repertoire sequencing, TCR beta CDR3 regions were amplified from RNA transcripts. The first round of RT-PCR was done with HTBI primers and the Qiagen OneStep RT-PCR kit, and was followed by a second round of multiplex PCR, then size selection and purification. Libraries were sequenced paired-end with 100 bp reads on an Illumina HiSeq2000. The paper's processing steps were these. Reads were processed with SOAPnuke, discarding reads with adapters, uncalled bases, mean Phred below 15, or no exact constant-primer or identifier match. COPE v1.2.5 was used to merge the high-quality paired reads. Unique nucleotide sequences were defined as clonotypes and aligned to IMGT TRB V, D and J references using MiTCR v1.1. Only V-J combinations with frequency above 0.0001 were analysed, covering approximately 99% of repertoires. For each V-J combination, a TCR clonal expansion and chaos score was defined as the ratio of F50 clonal expansion to chaos observed in the TCRdist matrix. Welch's t-statistics and random forest were used to narrow the features down to around 12 V-J combinations, which were then fed into a naive Bayes classifier. The similarity between thyroid and blood repertoires was quantified using the Morisita-Horn index. The public sequencing data were trimmed at Q25 with fastp and processed into clonotypes with MiXCR by TCRdb, which kept only in-frame beta chains. Entries are consolidated by CDR3 protein sequence, retaining the most common genes and DNA. It is TCRdb's table, rather than the study itself, that gives the V and J calls and clone size. In this sample the table shows about 700,000 distinct CDR3 sequences, around 40% of which occur a single time. The ten largest clonotypes hold 40% to 55% of the sample.

This TCR came from an adult man with Graves' ophthalmopathy. The sequenced material came from peripheral blood.

This receptor carries the CDR3 CASSNEGNTIYF. The bases read TGTGCCAGCAGCAACGAAGGAAACACCATATATTTT. This sequence uses TRBV11-2 and TRBJ1-3; the D gene cannot be resolved reliably. At the junction V is shortened by 5 bases and J by 4 bases, with 6 bases in between. The CDR3 sequence holds 12 residues, the cysteine and phenylalanine included. Kept here is only the CDR3 DNA, which spans 36 bases and is read in frame from base 1. The germline V gene provides CDR1 SGHAT and CDR2 FQNNGV. When the CDR3 is completed using the reference TRBV11-2 and TRBJ1-3 genes on either side, the full variable domain is EAGVAQSPRYKIIEKRQSVAFWCNPISGHATLYWYQQILGQGPKLLIQFQNNGVVDDSQLPKDRFSAERLKGVDSTLKIQPAKLEDSAVYLCASSNEGNTIYFGEGSWLTVV.